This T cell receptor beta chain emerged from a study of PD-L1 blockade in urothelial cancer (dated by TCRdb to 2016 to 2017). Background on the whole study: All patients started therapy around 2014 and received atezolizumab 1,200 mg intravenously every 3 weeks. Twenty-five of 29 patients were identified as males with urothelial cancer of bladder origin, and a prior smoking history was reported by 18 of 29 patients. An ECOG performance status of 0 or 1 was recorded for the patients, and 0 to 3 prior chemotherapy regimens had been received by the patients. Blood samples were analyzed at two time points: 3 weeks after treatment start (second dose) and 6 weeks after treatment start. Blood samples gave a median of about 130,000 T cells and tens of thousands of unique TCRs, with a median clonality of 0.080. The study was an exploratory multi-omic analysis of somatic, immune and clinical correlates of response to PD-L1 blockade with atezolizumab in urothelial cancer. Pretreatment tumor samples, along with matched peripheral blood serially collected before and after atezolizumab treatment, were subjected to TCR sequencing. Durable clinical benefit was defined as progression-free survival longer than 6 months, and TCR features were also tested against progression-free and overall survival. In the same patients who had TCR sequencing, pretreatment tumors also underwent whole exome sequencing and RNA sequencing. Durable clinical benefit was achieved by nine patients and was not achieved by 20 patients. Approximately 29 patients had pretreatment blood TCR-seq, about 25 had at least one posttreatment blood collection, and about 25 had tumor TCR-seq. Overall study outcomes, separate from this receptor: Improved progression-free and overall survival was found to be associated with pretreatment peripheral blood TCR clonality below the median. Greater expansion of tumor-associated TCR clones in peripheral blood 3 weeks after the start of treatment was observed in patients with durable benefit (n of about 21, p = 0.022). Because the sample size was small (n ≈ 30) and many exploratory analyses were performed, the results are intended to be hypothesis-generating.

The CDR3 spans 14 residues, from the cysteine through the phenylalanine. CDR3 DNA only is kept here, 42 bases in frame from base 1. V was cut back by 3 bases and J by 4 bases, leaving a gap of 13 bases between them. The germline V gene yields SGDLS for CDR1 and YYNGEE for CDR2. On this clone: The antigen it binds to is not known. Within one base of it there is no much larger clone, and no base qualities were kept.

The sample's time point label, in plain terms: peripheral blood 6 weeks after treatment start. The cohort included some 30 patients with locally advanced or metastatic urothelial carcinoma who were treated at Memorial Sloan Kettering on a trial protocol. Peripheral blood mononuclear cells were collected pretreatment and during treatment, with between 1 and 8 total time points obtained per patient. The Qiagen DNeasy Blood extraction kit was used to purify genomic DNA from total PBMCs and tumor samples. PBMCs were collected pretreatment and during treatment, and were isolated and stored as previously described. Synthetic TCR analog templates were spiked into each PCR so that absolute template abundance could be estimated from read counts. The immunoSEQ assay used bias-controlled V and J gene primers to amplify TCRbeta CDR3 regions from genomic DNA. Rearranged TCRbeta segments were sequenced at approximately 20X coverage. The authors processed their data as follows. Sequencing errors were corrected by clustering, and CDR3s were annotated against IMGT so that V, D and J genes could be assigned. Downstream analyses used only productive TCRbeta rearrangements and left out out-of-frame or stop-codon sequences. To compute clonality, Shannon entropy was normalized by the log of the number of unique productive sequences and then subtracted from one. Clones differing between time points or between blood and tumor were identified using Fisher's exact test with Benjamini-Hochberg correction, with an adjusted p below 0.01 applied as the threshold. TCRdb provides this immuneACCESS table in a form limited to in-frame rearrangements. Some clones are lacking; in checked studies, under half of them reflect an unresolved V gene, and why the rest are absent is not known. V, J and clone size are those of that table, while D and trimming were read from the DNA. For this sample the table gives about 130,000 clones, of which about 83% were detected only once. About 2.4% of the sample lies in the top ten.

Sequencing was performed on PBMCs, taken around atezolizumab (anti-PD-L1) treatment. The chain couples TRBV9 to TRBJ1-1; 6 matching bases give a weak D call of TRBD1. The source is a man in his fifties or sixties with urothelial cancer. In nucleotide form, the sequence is TGTGCCAGCAGCGCCACAGGGTTTATCACTGAAGCTTTCTTT. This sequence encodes CASSATGFITEAFF. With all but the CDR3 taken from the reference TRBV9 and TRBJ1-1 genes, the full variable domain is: DSGVTQTPKHLITATGQRVTLRCSPRSGDLSVYWYQQSLDQGLQFLIQYYNGEERAKGNILERFSAQQFPDLHSELNLSSLELGDSALYFCASSATGFITEAFFGQGTRLTVV.